The rows below give T cell receptor beta chains drawn from one sample of a study of early T cells in non-severe SARS-CoV-2 infection. TCRdb reprocessed the 5' RACE reads via MiXCR and lists one record per CDR3 protein. The sample contains some 89,000 distinct CDR3 sequences, around 10% of which appear only once. The input for sequencing was whole blood, taken at baseline. The source is an adult who was a healthcare worker with PCR-confirmed SARS-CoV-2 infection or an uninfected control (not recorded which). The CDR3 runs from the conserved cysteine through the conserved F or W. The order of the fields is D gene, J gene, V gene, clone size, CDR3 DNA, CDR3 protein. A D gene is named only where the DNA matches it firmly. Clone size is given for some rows only: seen once, a few or many times, or a class if the clone is expanded.

TRBD1 | TRBJ1-6 | TRBV12-3/TRBV12-4 | - | TGTGCCAGCAGTTTAGACAGGGGTACTTATTCACCCCTCCACTTT | CASSLDRGTYSPLHF
TRBD1 | TRBJ2-5 | TRBV5-1 | - | TGCGCCAGCAGCCCGCGGACAGGGGAATCTCAAGAGACCCAGTACTTC | CASSPRTGESQETQYF
- | TRBJ2-7 | TRBV6-1 | - | TGTGCCAGCAACGGATACTCACAGTACTTC | CASNGYSQYF
- | TRBJ2-1 | TRBV21-1 | - | TGTGCCAGCAGCAGACTCCAGCTAGCGGGGGGTTACAATGAGCAGTTCTTC | CASSRLQLAGGYNEQFF
- | TRBJ1-2 | TRBV25-1 | - | TGTGCCAGCAGTGATAGGGCAACGAGCTTTTATGGCTACACCTTC | CASSDRATSFYGYTF
- | TRBJ2-7 | TRBV7-9 | - | TGTGCCAGCAGCTCATACGGTCCCTACGAGCAGTACTTC | CASSSYGPYEQYF
- | TRBJ2-2 | TRBV28 | many | TGTGCCAGCAGCCATCAGGTGATGGGGAATACCGGGGAGCTGTTTTTT | CASSHQVMGNTGELFF
- | TRBJ2-2 | TRBV24-1 | - | TGTGCCACCAGTGACGGTAAATTCACCGGGGAGCTGTTTTTT | CATSDGKFTGELFF
TRBD1 | TRBJ2-2 | TRBV5-6 | - | TGTGCCAGCAGCCCGGACAGGCTCGACACCGAGGAGCTGTTTTTT | CASSPDRLDTEELFF
- | TRBJ1-3 | TRBV30 | few | TGTGCCTGGACGAGCTCTGGAAACACCATATATTTT | CAWTSSGNTIYF
TRBD2 | TRBJ2-3 | TRBV5-4 | few | TGTGCCAGCAGCTGGGGACGGGGGGGGACAGATACGCAGTATTTT | CASSWGRGGTDTQYF